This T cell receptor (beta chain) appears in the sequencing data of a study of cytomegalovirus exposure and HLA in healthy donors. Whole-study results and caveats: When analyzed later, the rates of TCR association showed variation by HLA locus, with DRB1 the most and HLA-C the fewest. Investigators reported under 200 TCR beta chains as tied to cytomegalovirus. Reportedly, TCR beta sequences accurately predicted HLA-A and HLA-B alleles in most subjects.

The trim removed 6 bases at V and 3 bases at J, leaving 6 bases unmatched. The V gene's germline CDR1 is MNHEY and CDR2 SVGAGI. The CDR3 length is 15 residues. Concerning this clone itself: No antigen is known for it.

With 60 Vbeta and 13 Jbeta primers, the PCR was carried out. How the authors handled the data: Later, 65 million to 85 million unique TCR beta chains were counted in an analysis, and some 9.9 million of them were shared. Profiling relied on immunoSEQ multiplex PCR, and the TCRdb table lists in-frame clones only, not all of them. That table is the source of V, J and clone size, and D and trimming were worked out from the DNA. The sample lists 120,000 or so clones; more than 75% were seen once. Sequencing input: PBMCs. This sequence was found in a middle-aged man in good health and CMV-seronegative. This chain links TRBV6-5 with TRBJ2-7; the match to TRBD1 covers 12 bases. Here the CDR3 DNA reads TGTGCCAGCAGCCGGGGACAGGGGGCCGTCTACGAGCAGTACTTC. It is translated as CASSRGQGAVYEQYF.